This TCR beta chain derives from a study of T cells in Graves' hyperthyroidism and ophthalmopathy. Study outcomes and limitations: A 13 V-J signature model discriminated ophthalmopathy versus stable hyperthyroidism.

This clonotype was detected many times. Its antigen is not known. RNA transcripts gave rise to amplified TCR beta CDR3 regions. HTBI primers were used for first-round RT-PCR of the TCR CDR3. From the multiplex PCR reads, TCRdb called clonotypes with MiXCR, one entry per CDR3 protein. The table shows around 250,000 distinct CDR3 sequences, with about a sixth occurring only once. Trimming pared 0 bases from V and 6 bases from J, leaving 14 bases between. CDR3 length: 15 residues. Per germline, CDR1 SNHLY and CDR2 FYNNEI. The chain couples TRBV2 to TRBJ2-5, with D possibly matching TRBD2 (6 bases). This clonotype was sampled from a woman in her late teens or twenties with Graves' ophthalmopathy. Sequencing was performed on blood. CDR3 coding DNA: TGTGCCAGCAGTGAAGCGCTTGTGGGAGGAAAGACCCAGTACTTC. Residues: CASSEALVGGKTQYF.